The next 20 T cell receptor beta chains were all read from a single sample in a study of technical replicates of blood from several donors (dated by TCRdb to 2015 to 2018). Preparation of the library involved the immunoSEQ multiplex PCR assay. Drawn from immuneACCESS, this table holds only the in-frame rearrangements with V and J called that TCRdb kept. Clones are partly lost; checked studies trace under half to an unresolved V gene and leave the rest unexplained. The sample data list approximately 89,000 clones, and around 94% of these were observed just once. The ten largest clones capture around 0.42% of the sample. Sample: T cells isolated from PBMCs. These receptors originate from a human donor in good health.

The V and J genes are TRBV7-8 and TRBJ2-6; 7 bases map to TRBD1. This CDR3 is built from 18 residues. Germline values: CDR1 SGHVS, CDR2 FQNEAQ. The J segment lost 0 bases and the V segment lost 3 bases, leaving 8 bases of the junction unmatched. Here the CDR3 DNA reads TGTGCCAGCAGCTTTAGTTGGACAGGAAGCTCTGGGGCCAACGTCCTGACTTTC. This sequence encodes CASSFSWTGSSGANVLTF.

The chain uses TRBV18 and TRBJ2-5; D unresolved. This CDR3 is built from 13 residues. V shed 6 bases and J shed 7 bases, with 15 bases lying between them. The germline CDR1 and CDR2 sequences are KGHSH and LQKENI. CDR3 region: CASSRDSSATQYF. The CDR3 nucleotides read TGTGCCAGCTCTCGTGACTCCTCGGCGACCCAGTACTTC. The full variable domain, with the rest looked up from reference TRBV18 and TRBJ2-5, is NAGVMQNPRHLVRRRGQEARLRCSPMKGHSHVYWYRQLPEEGLKFMVYLQKENIIDESGMPKERFSAEFPKEGPSILRIQQVVRGDSAAYFCASSRDSSATQYFGPGTRLLVL.

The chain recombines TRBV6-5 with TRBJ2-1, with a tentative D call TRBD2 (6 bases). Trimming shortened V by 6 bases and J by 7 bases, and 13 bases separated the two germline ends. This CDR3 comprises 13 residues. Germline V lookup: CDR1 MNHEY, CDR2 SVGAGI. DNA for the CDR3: TGTGCCAGCAGGCTCAGACTAGTTAATGAGCAGTTCTTC. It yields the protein CASRLRLVNEQFF.

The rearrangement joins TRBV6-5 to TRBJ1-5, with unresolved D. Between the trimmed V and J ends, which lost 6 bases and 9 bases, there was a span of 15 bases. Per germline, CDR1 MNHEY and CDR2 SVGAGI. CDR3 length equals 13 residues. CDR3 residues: CASSRDPDWPQHF. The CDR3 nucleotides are TGTGCCAGCAGCCGAGACCCGGACTGGCCCCAGCATTTT.

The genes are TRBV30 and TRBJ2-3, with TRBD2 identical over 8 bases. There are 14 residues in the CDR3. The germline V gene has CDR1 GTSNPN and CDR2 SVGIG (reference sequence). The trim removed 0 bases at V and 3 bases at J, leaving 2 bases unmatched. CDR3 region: CAWSVAGVTDTQYF. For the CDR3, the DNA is TGTGCCTGGAGTGTAGCGGGAGTAACAGATACGCAGTATTTT.

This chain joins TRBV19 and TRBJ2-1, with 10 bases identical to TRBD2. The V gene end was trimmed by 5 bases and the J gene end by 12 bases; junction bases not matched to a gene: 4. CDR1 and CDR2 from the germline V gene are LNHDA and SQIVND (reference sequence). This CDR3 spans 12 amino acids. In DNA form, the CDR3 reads TGTGCCAGTAGTCTAATAGCGGGAGGGCAGTTCTTC. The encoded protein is CASSLIAGGQFF. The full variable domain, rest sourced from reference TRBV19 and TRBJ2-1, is DGGITQSPKYLFRKEGQNVTLSCEQNLNHDAMYWYRQDPGQGLRLIYYSQIVNDFQKGDIAEGYSVSREKKESFPLTVTSAQKNPTAFYLCASSLIAGGQFFGPGTRLTVL.

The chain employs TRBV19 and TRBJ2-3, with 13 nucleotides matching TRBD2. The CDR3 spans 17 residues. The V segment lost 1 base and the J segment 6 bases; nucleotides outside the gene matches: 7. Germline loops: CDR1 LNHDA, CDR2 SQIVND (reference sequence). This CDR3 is CASSIVRLAGGLDTQYF. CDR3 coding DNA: TGTGCCAGTAGTATAGTTAGACTAGCGGGAGGTTTGGATACGCAGTATTTT.

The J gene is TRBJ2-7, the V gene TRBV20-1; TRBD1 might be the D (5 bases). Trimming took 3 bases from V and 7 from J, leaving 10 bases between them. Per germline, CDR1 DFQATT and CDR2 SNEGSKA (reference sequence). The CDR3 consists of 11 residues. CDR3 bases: TGCAGTGCTAGCTGGGGCGAAGAGCAGTACTTC. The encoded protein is CSASWGEEQYF.

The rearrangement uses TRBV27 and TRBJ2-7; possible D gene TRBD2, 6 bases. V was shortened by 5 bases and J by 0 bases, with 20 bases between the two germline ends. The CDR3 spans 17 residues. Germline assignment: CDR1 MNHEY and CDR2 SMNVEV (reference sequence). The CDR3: CASSPLFSGYLSYEQYF. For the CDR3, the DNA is TGTGCCAGCAGTCCCCTGTTTAGCGGCTATCTCTCCTACGAGCAGTACTTC.

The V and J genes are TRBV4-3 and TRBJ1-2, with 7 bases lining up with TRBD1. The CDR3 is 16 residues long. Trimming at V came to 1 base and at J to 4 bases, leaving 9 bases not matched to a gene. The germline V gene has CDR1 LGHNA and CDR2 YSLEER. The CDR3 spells CASSQAPGQLLYGYTF. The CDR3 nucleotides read TGCGCCAGCAGCCAAGCCCCGGGACAGTTGCTCTATGGCTACACCTTC.

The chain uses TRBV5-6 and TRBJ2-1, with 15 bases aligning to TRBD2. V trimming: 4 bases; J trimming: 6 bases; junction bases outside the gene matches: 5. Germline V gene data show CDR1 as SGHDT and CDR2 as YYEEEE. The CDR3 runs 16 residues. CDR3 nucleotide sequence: TGTGCCAGCAGCCCGGGACTAGCGGGAGGATTCAATGAGCAGTTCTTC. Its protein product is CASSPGLAGGFNEQFF.

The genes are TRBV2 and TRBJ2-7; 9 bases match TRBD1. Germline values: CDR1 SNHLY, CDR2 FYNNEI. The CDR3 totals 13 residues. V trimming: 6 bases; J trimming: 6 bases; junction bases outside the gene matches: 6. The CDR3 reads CASSGDRVTEQYF. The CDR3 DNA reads TGTGCCAGCAGCGGGGACAGGGTCACCGAGCAGTACTTC.

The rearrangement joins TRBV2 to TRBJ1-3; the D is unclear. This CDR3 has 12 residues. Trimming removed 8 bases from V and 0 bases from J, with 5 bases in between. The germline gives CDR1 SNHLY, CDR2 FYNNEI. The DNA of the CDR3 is TGTGCCAGCGCGGTCTCTGGAAACACCATATATTTT. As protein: CASAVSGNTIYF.

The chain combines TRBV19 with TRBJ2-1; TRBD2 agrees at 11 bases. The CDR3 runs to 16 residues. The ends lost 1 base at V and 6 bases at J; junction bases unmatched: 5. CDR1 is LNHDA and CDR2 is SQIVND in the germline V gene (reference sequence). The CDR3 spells CASSIVAGGPGNEQFF. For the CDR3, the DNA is TGTGCCAGTAGTATAGTAGCGGGAGGGCCCGGCAATGAGCAGTTCTTC.

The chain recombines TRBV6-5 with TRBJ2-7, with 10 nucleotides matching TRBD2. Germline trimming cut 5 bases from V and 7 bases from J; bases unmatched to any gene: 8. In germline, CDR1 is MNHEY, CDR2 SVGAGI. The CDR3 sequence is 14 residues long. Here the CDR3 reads CASSTIAGGREQYF. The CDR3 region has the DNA TGTGCCAGCAGTACTATAGCGGGAGGAAGGGAGCAGTACTTC.

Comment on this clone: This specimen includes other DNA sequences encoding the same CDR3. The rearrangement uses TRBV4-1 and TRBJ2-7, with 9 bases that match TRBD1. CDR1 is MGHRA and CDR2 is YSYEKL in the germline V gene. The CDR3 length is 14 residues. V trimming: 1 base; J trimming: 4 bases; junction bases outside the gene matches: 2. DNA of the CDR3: TGCGCCAGCAGCCAAGGACAGGGGGTTTACGAGCAGTACTTC. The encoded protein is CASSQGQGVYEQYF.

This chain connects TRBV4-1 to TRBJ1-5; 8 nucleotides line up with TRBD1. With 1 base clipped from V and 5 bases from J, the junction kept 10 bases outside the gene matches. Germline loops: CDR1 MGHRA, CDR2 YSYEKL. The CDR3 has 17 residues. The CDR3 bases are TGCGCCAGCAGCCAAGTATTTGCAGGGGGCTGGTATCAGCCCCAGCATTTT. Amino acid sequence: CASSQVFAGGWYQPQHF.

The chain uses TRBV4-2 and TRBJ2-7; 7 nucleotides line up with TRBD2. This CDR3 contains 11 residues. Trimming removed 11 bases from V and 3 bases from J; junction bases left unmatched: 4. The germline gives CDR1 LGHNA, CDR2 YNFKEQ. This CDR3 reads CAAGVGYEQYF. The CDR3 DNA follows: TGTGCCGCGGGGGTGGGCTACGAGCAGTACTTC.

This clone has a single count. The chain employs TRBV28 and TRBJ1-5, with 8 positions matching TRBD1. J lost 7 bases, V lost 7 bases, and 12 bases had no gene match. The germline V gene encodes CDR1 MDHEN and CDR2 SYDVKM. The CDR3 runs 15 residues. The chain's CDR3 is CASNLRQGPGQPQHF. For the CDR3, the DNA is TGTGCCAGCAATCTGCGACAGGGGCCCGGCCAGCCCCAGCATTTT.

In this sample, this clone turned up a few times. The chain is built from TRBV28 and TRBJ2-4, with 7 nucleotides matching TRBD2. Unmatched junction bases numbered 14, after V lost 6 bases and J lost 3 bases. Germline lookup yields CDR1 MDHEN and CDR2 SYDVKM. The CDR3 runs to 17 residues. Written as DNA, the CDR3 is TGTGCCAGCAGAGGTTTTGGGGCGGGAGAAGGCAAAAACATTCAGTACTTC. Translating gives CASRGFGAGEGKNIQYF.